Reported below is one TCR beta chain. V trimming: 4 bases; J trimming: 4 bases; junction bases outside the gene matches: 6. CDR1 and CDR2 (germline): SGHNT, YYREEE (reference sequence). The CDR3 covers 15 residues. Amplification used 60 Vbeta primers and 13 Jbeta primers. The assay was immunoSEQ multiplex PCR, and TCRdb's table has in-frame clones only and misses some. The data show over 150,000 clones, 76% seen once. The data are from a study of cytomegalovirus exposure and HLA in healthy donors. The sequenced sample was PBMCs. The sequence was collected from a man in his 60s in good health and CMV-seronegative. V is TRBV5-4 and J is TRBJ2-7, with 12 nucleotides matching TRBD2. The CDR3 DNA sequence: TGTGCCAGCAGCCGGAAGACTAGCGGGAGTTACGAGCAGTACTTC. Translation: CASSRKTSGSYEQYF.